In its sample, the clone carrying this T cell receptor (beta chain) was seen many times. This sample is drawn from a study of T cells in Graves' hyperthyroidism and ophthalmopathy. The CDR3 has 13 amino acids. Germline assignment: CDR1 MNHNS and CDR2 SASEGT. Trimming pared 5 bases from V and 13 bases from J, leaving 21 bases between. Exclusion criteria comprised uncontrolled infection, other autoimmune disease, pregnancy or lactation. Diagnostic decisions used clinical symptoms, serum thyroxine and TRAb, thyroid ultrasound and orbital computed tomography. Template material for amplifying TCR beta CDR3 regions consisted of RNA transcripts. An initial round of RT-PCR targeting the TCR CDR3 relied on the HTBI primer set. TCRdb re-called the multiplex PCR reads through MiXCR, storing one row per CDR3 protein. The repertoire holds hundreds of thousands of distinct CDR3 sequences, about 17% seen once, with roughly 53% in the top ten.

The chain joins TRBV6-1 to TRBJ2-7; TRBD1 is a possible D gene (5 bases). Sequences were obtained from blood. This TCR was recovered from a woman between 55 and 75 years old with Graves' ophthalmopathy. CDR3 DNA: TGTGCCAGCAGTCAATTATTAGACAGTCTACGTTACTTC. This translates into CASSQLLDSLRYF.